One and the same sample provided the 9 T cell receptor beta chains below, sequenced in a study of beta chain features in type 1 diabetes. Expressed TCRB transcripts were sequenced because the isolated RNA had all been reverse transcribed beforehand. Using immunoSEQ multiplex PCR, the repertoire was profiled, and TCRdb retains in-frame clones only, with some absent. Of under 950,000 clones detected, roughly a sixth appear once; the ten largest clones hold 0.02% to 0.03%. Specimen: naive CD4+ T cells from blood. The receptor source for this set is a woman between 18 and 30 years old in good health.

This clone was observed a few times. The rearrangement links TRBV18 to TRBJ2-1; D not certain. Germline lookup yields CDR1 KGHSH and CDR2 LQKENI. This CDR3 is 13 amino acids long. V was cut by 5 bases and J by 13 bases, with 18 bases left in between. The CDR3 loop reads CASSNAPLGSQFF. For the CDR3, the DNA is TGTGCCAGCTCAAACGCCCCCTTGGGTTCACAGTTCTTC.

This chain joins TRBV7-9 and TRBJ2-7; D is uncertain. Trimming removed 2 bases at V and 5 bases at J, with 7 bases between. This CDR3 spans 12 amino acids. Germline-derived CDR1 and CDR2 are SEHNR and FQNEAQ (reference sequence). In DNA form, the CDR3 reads TGTGCCAGCAGCTTAACGGGCCACGAGCAGTACTTC. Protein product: CASSLTGHEQYF.

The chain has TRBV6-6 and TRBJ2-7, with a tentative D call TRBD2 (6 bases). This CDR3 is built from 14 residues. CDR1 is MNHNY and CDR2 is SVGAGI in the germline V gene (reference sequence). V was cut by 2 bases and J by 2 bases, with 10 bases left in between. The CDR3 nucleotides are TGTGCCAGCAGTTACGGAGGGGTTACCTACGAGCAGTACTTC. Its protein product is CASSYGGVTYEQYF.

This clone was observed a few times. In nucleotides, the CDR3 is TGTGCCAGCAGCGTAGGGACTATCAGCACAGATACGCAGTATTTT. Its translation is CASSVGTISTDTQYF. The chain recombines TRBV9 with TRBJ2-3; TRBD2 might be the D (6 bases). In germline, CDR1 is SGDLS, CDR2 YYNGEE. V lost 0 bases, J lost 0 bases, and 8 bases lay in between. The CDR3 totals 15 residues.

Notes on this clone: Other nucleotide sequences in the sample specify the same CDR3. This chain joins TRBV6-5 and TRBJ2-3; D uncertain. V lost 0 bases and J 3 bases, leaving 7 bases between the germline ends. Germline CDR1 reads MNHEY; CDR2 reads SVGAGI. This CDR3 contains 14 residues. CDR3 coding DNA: TGTGCCAGCAGTTACTCCCACGGTACAGATACGCAGTATTTT. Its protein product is CASSYSHGTDTQYF.

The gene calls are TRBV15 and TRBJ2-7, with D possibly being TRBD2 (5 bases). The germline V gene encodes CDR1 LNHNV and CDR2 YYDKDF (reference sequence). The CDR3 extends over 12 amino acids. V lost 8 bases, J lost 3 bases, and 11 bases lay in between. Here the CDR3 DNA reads TGTGCCACCGGGAGTGGGAGCTACGAGCAGTACTTC. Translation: CATGSGSYEQYF. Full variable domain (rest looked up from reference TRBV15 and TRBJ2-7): DAMVIQNPRYQVTQFGKPVTLSCSQTLNHNVMYWYQQKSSQAPKLLFHYYDKDFNNEADTPDNFQSRRPNTSFCFLDIRSPGLGDTAMYLCATGSGSYEQYFGPGTRLTVT.

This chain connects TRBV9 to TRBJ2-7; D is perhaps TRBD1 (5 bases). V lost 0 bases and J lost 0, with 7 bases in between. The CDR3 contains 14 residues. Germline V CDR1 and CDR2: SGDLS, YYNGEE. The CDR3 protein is CASSVGQNSYEQYF. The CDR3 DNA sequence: TGTGCCAGCAGCGTAGGACAGAACTCCTACGAGCAGTACTTC.

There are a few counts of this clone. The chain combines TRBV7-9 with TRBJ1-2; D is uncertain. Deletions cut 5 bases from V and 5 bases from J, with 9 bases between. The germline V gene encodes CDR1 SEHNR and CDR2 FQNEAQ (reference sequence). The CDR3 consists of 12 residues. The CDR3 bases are TGTGCCAGCAGCCAAATACAGTATGGCTACACCTTC. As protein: CASSQIQYGYTF.

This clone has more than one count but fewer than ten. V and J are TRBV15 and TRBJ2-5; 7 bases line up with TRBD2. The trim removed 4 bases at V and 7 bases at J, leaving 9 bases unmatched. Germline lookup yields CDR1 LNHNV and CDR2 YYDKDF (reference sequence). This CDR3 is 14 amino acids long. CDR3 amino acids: CATSMTTSRPTQYF. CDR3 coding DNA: TGTGCCACCAGCATGACGACTAGCCGCCCGACCCAGTACTTC.